This T cell receptor beta chain was observed in a study of identical twins. This clonotype occurred many times. Germline V gene lookup returns CDR1 SGHRS and CDR2 YFSETQ. V lost 6 bases to trimming and J lost 5 bases; unmatched junction nucleotides: 8. The CDR3 is 14 amino acids. Each CDR3 protein is one row after TCRdb ran MiXCR on the 5' RACE reads. In the table there are 300,000 or so distinct CDR3 sequences, around 9.7% of which are singletons. The same sample was also used in a study of yellow fever vaccine responses in identical twins.

Material for sequencing was CD8+ T cells sorted from blood. This sequence originates from a woman aged 18-30 years in good health. The chain recombines TRBV5-1 with TRBJ2-1; 7 bases map to TRBD1. The chain's CDR3 is CASTPDRTDNEQFF. CDR3 nucleotide sequence: TGCGCCAGCACCCCGGACAGGACAGACAATGAGCAGTTCTTC.